This TCR beta chain came from a study of blood T cell repertoires in COVID-19. Study at large: From the United States, Italy and Spain came samples of acute and convalescent COVID-19. Sample material is recorded as cDNA or gDNA derived from T cells, B-cell-depleted T cells, or PBMCs.

In the original analysis: Amplifying reference gene primers gave estimates of nucleated cell counts. Clones were read by immunoSEQ multiplex PCR, and TCRdb kept only the in-frame ones, dropping some. V, J and clone size reflect that table, while D and trimming were determined from the DNA. This table holds 390,000 or so clones, approximately 90% found once. Per the germline V gene, CDR1 is ENHRY and CDR2 is SYGVKD. Trimming took 3 bases from V and 1 from J, leaving 13 bases between them. The CDR3 extends over 16 amino acids. The sequence derives from a woman in her 30s with active or convalescent COVID-19. V gene TRBV10-3 combines with J gene TRBJ1-3; D uncertain. Input material: peripheral blood. The CDR3 DNA sequence: TGTGCCATCAGTGAAGCTTCAGCGGGGTCTGGAAACACCATATATTTT. Protein: CAISEASAGSGNTIYF.